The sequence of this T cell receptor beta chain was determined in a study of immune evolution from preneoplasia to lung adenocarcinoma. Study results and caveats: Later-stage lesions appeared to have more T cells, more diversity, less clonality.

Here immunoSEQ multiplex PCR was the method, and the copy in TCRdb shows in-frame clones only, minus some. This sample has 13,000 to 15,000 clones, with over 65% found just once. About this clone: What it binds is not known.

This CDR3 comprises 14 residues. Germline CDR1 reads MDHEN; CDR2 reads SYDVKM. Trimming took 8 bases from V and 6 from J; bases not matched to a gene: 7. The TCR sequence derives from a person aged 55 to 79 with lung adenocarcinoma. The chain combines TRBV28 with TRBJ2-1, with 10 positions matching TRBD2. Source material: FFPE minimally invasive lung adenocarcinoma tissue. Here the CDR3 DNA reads TGTGCCAGCGGAGAGCGGGGGGGTCTCAATGAGCAGTTCTTC. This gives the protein CASGERGGLNEQFF.